This T cell receptor (beta chain) was sequenced during a study of Ad26.COV2.S vaccination and SARS-CoV-2 variants. A word on this clone: Its antigen remains unknown.

The CDR3 totals 12 residues. V lost 3 bases to trimming and J lost 4 bases, with 4 bases between them. The treatment here: some 19 received Ad26.COV2.S at low or high dose, single or two shots; about 5 received placebo; per-sample allocation not given. The investigators took samples on day 63 after the first vaccine or placebo injection. Vaccination used an Ad26 vector expressing Wuhan-strain SARS-CoV-2 spike. Here immunoSEQ multiplex PCR was the method, and the copy in TCRdb shows in-frame clones only, minus some. This sample yields about 350,000 clones, of which approximately 85% are seen a single time; about 3.3% belongs to the top ten. Study results and caveats: Participants given vaccine showed non-spike TCR breadth similar to that of placebo recipients. It was reported that spike-specific CD8+ and CD4+ T cell responses were substantially broad after vaccination.

The sequenced sample was peripheral blood, obtained in a trial of Ad26.COV2.S vaccine versus placebo. The chain recombines TRBV12-3 or TRBV12-4 with TRBJ1-5, with no clear D. This TCR was sampled from a person aged 18-60 years who received the Ad26.COV2.S COVID-19 vaccine or a placebo. The CDR3 is CASSLGNQPQHF. Here the CDR3 DNA reads TGTGCCAGCAGTTTGGGGAATCAGCCCCAGCATTTT.